One sample yielded the 21 T cell receptor beta chains listed below, sequenced in a study of cytomegalovirus exposure and HLA in healthy donors. PCR involved 60 Vbeta and 13 Jbeta primers. TCRdb's table, derived via immunoSEQ multiplex PCR, lists solely in-frame clones and lacks some. Of around 55,000 clones listed, more than 75% are singletons. Sequenced sample: PBMCs. The origin of the receptors is a female donor in good health and CMV-seronegative.

The chain uses TRBV7-3 and TRBJ2-6, with 10 bases identical to TRBD1. The CDR3 has 19 amino acids. V lost 5 bases to trimming and J lost 2 bases; unmatched junction nucleotides: 12. Germline values: CDR1 SGHTA, CDR2 FQGTGA. The CDR3 DNA sequence: TGTGCCAGCAGCCCACCCCCGGGACAGGGGAGAACTGGGGCCAACGTCCTGACTTTC. Its translation is CASSPPPGQGRTGANVLTF.

DNA of the CDR3: TGTGCCAGCAGTGCGTCGCCTATGGGCCCCTACGAGCAGTACTTC. Translated: CASSASPMGPYEQYF. This chain uses TRBV6-5 with TRBJ2-7; D is ambiguous. The CDR3 runs to 15 residues. The V gene lost 5 bases and the J gene lost 2 bases, with 16 bases spanning the gap. The germline V gene encodes CDR1 MNHEY and CDR2 SVGAGI.

This clone appeared a few times. The chain couples TRBV4-2 to TRBJ1-2; D remains unclear. CDR1 and CDR2 from the germline V gene are LGHNA and YNFKEQ. The CDR3 has 15 residues. V lost 3 bases to trimming and J lost 0 bases, with 11 bases between them. CDR3 in DNA: TGTGCCAGCAGCCAGACTGCAGCATCTAACTATGGCTACACCTTC. Translation gives CASSQTAASNYGYTF.

The chain carries TRBV5-8 and TRBJ1-6; unclear D gene. CDR3 size: 12 residues. The V end was cut by 2 bases, the J end by 7 bases, with 4 bases between. Per the germline V gene, CDR1 is SGHTS and CDR2 is YDEGEE. CDR3 residues: CASSFVNSPLHF. CDR3 DNA sequence: TGTGCCAGCAGCTTCGTGAATTCACCCCTCCACTTT.

V gene TRBV11-1 combines with J gene TRBJ2-2; weak D call: TRBD1 (6 bases). Germline CDR1 is SGHAT and CDR2 is FQDESV (reference sequence). The V and J ends lost 3 bases and 3 bases respectively, with 11 bases between them. This CDR3 spans 15 amino acids. The CDR3 sequence: CASSFGPGDTGELFF. The CDR3 coding sequence is TGTGCCAGCAGCTTCGGACCAGGGGACACCGGGGAGCTGTTTTTT.

The genes are TRBV7-6 and TRBJ2-1; 7 nucleotides line up with TRBD2. CDR1 and CDR2 from the germline V gene are SGHVS and FNYEAQ. J gave up 7 bases and V 1 base, and 4 bases lay outside the gene matches. The CDR3 spans 14 residues. The CDR3 bases are TGTGCCAGCAGCTTAGAACGGGGGGTGAATGAGCAGTTCTTC. Translation gives CASSLERGVNEQFF. The full variable domain, rest sourced from reference TRBV7-6 and TRBJ2-1, is GAGVSQSPRYKVTKRGQDVALRCDPISGHVSLYWYRQALGQGPEFLTYFNYEAQQDKSGLPNDRFSAERPEGSISTLTIQRTEQRDSAMYRCASSLERGVNEQFFGPGTRLTVL.

This rearrangement joins TRBV2 to TRBJ2-7; maybe TRBD2 (6 bases). The length of the CDR3 is 16 residues. V was pared by 3 bases and J by 5 bases, with 20 bases between. CDR1 SNHLY and CDR2 FYNNEI come from the germline V gene. CDR3 residues: CASSESLGLLRDEQYF. CDR3 in DNA: TGTGCCAGCAGTGAGTCCTTGGGACTGCTAAGGGACGAGCAGTACTTC.

V gene TRBV7-2 combines with J gene TRBJ1-5; 9 bases align to TRBD1. The CDR3 is 17 amino acids. V was clipped by 4 bases and J by 1 base; unmatched bases: 8. Germline lookup yields CDR1 SGHTA and CDR2 FQGNSA. The CDR3 DNA reads as TGTGCCAGCAGCTCGGGACAGGGAGGTTTCAGCAATCAGCCCCAGCATTTT. It yields the protein CASSSGQGGFSNQPQHF.

This clone has a handful of counts. The V gene is TRBV18, the J gene TRBJ1-1; possibly TRBD1 for D (6 bases). This CDR3 is built from 13 residues. Germline V lookup: CDR1 KGHSH, CDR2 LQKENI. The V end lost 0 bases, the J end lost 10 bases, and 12 bases lay between the germline ends. The CDR3 coding sequence is TGTGCCAGCTCACCACCTACGGGACAAGGAGCTTTCTTT. It translates to CASSPPTGQGAFF. Together with reference TRBV18 and TRBJ1-1, the CDR3 gives the full variable domain: NAGVMQNPRHLVRRRGQEARLRCSPMKGHSHVYWYRQLPEEGLKFMVYLQKENIIDESGMPKERFSAEFPKEGPSILRIQQVVRGDSAAYFCASSPPTGQGAFFGQGTRLTVV.

The rearrangement joins TRBV19 to TRBJ1-1, with 11 bases aligning to TRBD1. This CDR3 contains 13 residues. Germline V gene data show CDR1 as LNHDA and CDR2 as SQIVND (reference sequence). V lost 5 bases, J lost 11 bases, and 7 bases stayed unmatched. CDR3 sequence reads: CASSQGQGGSAFF. Written as DNA, the CDR3 is TGTGCCAGTAGTCAGGGACAGGGGGGATCGGCTTTCTTT. The complete variable domain, with remaining parts taken from reference TRBV19 and TRBJ1-1, reads DGGITQSPKYLFRKEGQNVTLSCEQNLNHDAMYWYRQDPGQGLRLIYYSQIVNDFQKGDIAEGYSVSREKKESFPLTVTSAQKNPTAFYLCASSQGQGGSAFFGQGTRLTVV.

The chain combines TRBV5-1 with TRBJ2-5; D call uncertain. Trimming removed 4 bases from V and 6 bases from J, with 7 bases in between. Germline assignment: CDR1 SGHRS and CDR2 YFSETQ. This CDR3 spans 11 amino acids. The CDR3 is CASSVRKTQYF. The CDR3 coding sequence is TGCGCCAGCAGCGTCAGAAAGACCCAGTACTTC.

This chain links TRBV7-2 with TRBJ2-5, with TRBD2 identical over 9 bases. V gave up 5 bases and J gave up 10 bases; unmatched junction bases: 11. There are 14 residues in the CDR3. Germline V gene data show CDR1 as SGHTA and CDR2 as FQGNSA. This chain's CDR3 is CASSPMASGAVQYF. The CDR3 bases are TGTGCCAGCAGCCCGATGGCTAGCGGGGCGGTCCAGTACTTC. Combining the CDR3 with reference TRBV7-2 and TRBJ2-5 gives the whole variable domain GAGVSQSPSNKVTEKGKDVELRCDPISGHTALYWYRQSLGQGLEFLIYFQGNSAPDKSGLPSDRFSAERTGGSVSTLTIQRTQQEDSAVYLCASSPMASGAVQYFGPGTRLLVL.

This chain links TRBV9 with TRBJ2-4, with TRBD1 matching 8 bases. Germline V gene data show CDR1 as SGDLS and CDR2 as YYNGEE. V lost 4 bases, J lost 7 bases, and 4 bases stayed unmatched. The CDR3 consists of 13 residues. Here the CDR3 DNA reads TGTGCCAGCAGCCCCCAGGGGGCGAACATTCAGTACTTC. Its translation is CASSPQGANIQYF.

The V gene is TRBV6-5, the J gene TRBJ1-1; weak D call: TRBD1 (6 bases). Germline V gene data show CDR1 as MNHEY and CDR2 as SVGAGI. Trimming took 5 bases from V and 5 from J, leaving 9 bases between them. The CDR3 consists of 12 residues. The CDR3 nucleotides are TGTGCCAGCAGTAGAGGACAGACTGAAGCTTTCTTT. Its protein product is CASSRGQTEAFF.

This clone turned up a few times. CDR3 loop: CAISATGNSYEQYF. CDR3 bases: TGTGCCATCAGCGCTACAGGGAACTCCTACGAGCAGTACTTC. This chain connects TRBV27 to TRBJ2-7; D might be TRBD1 (6 bases). This CDR3 contains 14 residues. With 10 bases removed from V and 0 bases from J, the gap between germline ends came to 16 bases. Germline V gives CDR1 MNHEY, CDR2 SMNVEV (reference sequence).

The rearrangement links TRBV14 to TRBJ1-2; 7 bases fit TRBD1. The CDR3 spans 15 residues. CDR1 is SGHDN and CDR2 is FVKESK in the germline V gene. V trimming: 2 bases; J trimming: 4 bases; junction bases outside the gene matches: 7. The CDR3 reads CASSQFSGTAYGYTF. The CDR3 DNA sequence: TGTGCCAGCAGCCAATTCTCCGGGACAGCCTATGGCTACACCTTC.

The chain carries TRBV5-1 and TRBJ1-4, with 8 nucleotides matching TRBD1. Trimming removed 0 bases from V and 8 bases from J; junction bases left unmatched: 6. Germline V CDR1 and CDR2: SGHRS, YFSETQ. The length of the CDR3 is 15 residues. CDR3 nucleotide sequence: TGCGCCAGCAGCTTGGCCGACAGGGGAATAGAAAAACTGTTTTTT. Translation gives CASSLADRGIEKLFF.

This CDR3 is CATSRDLQAWPYEQYF. The CDR3 DNA is TGTGCCACCAGCAGAGATCTCCAGGCGTGGCCCTACGAGCAGTACTTC. The chain couples TRBV15 to TRBJ2-7; no clear D gene. The germline CDR1 and CDR2 sequences are LNHNV and YYDKDF (reference sequence). CDR3 size: 16 residues. The V end was cut by 0 bases, the J end by 2 bases, with 14 bases between.

The chain has TRBV4-2 and TRBJ2-7; D remains ambiguous. This CDR3 is 18 amino acids long. Germline V lookup: CDR1 LGHNA, CDR2 YNFKEQ. With 0 bases removed from V and 2 bases from J, the gap between germline ends came to 20 bases. In DNA form, the CDR3 reads TGTGCCAGCAGCCAAGAGAGGCCAGAAGGAGTAAGTGCCTACGAGCAGTACTTC. Residues: CASSQERPEGVSAYEQYF.

The rearrangement links TRBV9 to TRBJ2-3, with 8 nucleotides matching TRBD2. The CDR3 contains 16 residues. V lost 1 base to trimming and J lost 0 bases; unmatched junction nucleotides: 4. Germline loops: CDR1 SGDLS, CDR2 YYNGEE. CDR3 loop: CASSVRGGSSTDTQYF. CDR3 DNA sequence: TGTGCCAGCAGCGTACGGGGGGGCTCGAGCACAGATACGCAGTATTTT.

This chain joins TRBV30 and TRBJ2-1; 7 bases are shared with TRBD2. The junction had 8 bases not matched to a gene; V was cut back by 2 bases and J by 7 bases. This CDR3 has 14 amino acids. Per the germline V gene, CDR1 is GTSNPN and CDR2 is SVGIG (reference sequence). The CDR3: CAWSTRGDLNEQFF. CDR3 sequence (DNA): TGTGCCTGGAGTACCCGGGGGGACTTAAATGAGCAGTTCTTC.